This T cell receptor beta chain was sequenced for a study of blood T cell repertoires in COVID-19. Whole-study context: Nucleic acid was either cDNA or gDNA, and it came from T cells, B-cell-depleted T cells, or PBMCs.

Generated by immunoSEQ multiplex PCR, the TCRdb table keeps only in-frame clones and is missing some. Of a few hundred thousand clones listed, over 75% are singletons. This CDR3 comprises 18 residues. The sequenced material came from peripheral blood. V gene TRBV12-2 combines with J gene TRBJ1-1; the table gives TRBD1 as D, unverified against the DNA. TRBV12-2 is marked as a pseudogene. This sequence originates from a woman in her 70s with acute or convalescent COVID-19. The DNA of the CDR3 is TGTGCAAGTCGACATCAGAGGGCTGACAGGGCCCATCAAACTGAAGCTTTCTTT. This gives the protein CASRHQRADRAHQTEAFF.